A single sample is the source of the 16 T cell receptor beta chains below, sequenced in a study of blood T cell repertoires in COVID-19. Sequencing was performed with immunoSEQ multiplex PCR; in TCRdb, only in-frame clones are kept and a portion is missing. Seen here are over 100,000 clones, 75% to 90% observed once, and the top ten hold approximately 0.77%. Source material: peripheral blood. These receptors all come from a woman in her 70s with acute or convalescent COVID-19.

The rearrangement joins TRBV19 to TRBJ1-4; weak D call: TRBD1 (6 bases). The ends were cut back, 3 bases at V and 7 bases at J, with 15 bases in the middle. From germline, CDR1 is LNHDA and CDR2 SQIVND (reference sequence). This CDR3 comprises 15 residues. The CDR3 region has the DNA TGTGCCAGTAGTATTCCTGCAGGGGTCGCTGAAAAACTGTTTTTT. It yields the protein CASSIPAGVAEKLFF.

The V call is TRBV13, the J call TRBJ2-5; 12 bases align to TRBD2. J gave up 4 bases and V 2 bases, and 8 bases lay outside the gene matches. Germline V gene data show CDR1 as PRHDT and CDR2 as FYEKMQ (reference sequence). The CDR3 is 17 amino acids. CDR3 loop: CASSLRGLAGGVETQYF. CDR3 nucleotides: TGTGCCAGCAGCTTAAGGGGACTAGCGGGCGGAGTAGAGACCCAGTACTTC.

In nucleotides, the CDR3 is TGTGCCAGCAGCCAAAGCTCTATGGCAGGCAAGGAAGCTTTCTTT. Translated, it gives CASSQSSMAGKEAFF. The rearrangement links TRBV7-3 to TRBJ1-1; D is unresolved. Germline CDR1 SGHTA, CDR2 FQGTGA. The CDR3 contains 15 residues. Trimming cost V 5 bases and J 8 bases, with 21 bases left between them.

The chain recombines TRBV29-1 with TRBJ1-1, with D tentatively TRBD1 (6 bases). CDR3 length: 13 amino acids. V shed 7 bases and J shed 5 bases, with 17 bases lying between them. Germline loops: CDR1 SQVTM, CDR2 ANQGSEA. CDR3 nucleotides: TGCAGCGGGGAAACGGCCACAGGGACTGAAGCTTTCTTT. Protein: CSGETATGTEAFF.

V is TRBV27 and J is TRBJ1-4; maybe TRBD1 (6 bases). Trimming removed 4 bases from V and 8 bases from J, with 14 bases in between. CDR3 length equals 14 residues. The germline V gene has CDR1 MNHEY and CDR2 SMNVEV (reference sequence). Written as DNA, the CDR3 is TGTGCCAGCAGTTCAGGGGTGGAATGGGAAAAACTGTTTTTT. It is translated as CASSSGVEWEKLFF.

This clone was seen just once. The chain couples TRBV10-3 to TRBJ1-4, with D possibly being TRBD1 (5 bases). V lost 2 bases and J lost 12, with 19 bases in between. Germline CDR1 ENHRY, CDR2 SYGVKD. The CDR3 contains 15 residues. The CDR3 bases are TGTGCCATCAGTGAGCGCCAGGGTAGGACCACAGAACTGTTTTTT. Amino acid sequence: CAISERQGRTTELFF.

The J gene is TRBJ2-5, the V gene TRBV19; 8 nucleotides line up with TRBD2. V gave up 3 bases and J gave up 4 bases; unmatched junction bases: 4. Germline V gene lookup returns CDR1 LNHDA and CDR2 SQIVND (reference sequence). The CDR3 runs to 14 residues. CDR3 sequence: CASSMGLAGETQYF. CDR3 nucleotide sequence: TGTGCCAGTAGTATGGGCCTAGCGGGAGAGACCCAGTACTTC. The full variable domain, its missing parts supplied by reference TRBV19 and TRBJ2-5, is DGGITQSPKYLFRKEGQNVTLSCEQNLNHDAMYWYRQDPGQGLRLIYYSQIVNDFQKGDIAEGYSVSREKKESFPLTVTSAQKNPTAFYLCASSMGLAGETQYFGPGTRLLVL.

This clone occurred a few times. V is TRBV19 and J is TRBJ1-5; 10 nucleotides align to TRBD1. Germline loops: CDR1 LNHDA, CDR2 SQIVND (reference sequence). Trimming at V came to 10 bases and at J to 7 bases, leaving 13 bases not matched to a gene. The CDR3 is 15 residues long. The CDR3 spells CATFPGQGTHQPQHF. The CDR3 DNA reads as TGTGCCACTTTCCCGGGACAGGGGACCCACCAGCCCCAGCATTTT.

The V and J genes are TRBV5-8 and TRBJ2-1, with D maybe TRBD1 (7 bases). V lost 7 bases and J lost 8, with 19 bases in between. CDR3 length equals 14 residues. Germline assignment: CDR1 SGHTS and CDR2 YDEGEE. DNA for the CDR3: TGTGCCAGCCGACAGGGACTTCCTTCGGATGAGCAGTTCTTC. This gives the protein CASRQGLPSDEQFF.

This chain's CDR3 is CASSLTGLAVSSYNEQFF. The CDR3 DNA sequence: TGTGCCAGCAGCCTCACGGGACTAGCGGTGAGCTCCTACAATGAGCAGTTCTTC. The chain combines TRBV7-3 with TRBJ2-1; 11 bases align to TRBD2. Trimming took 5 bases from V and 0 from J; bases not matched to a gene: 9. Germline V CDR1 and CDR2: SGHTA, FQGTGA. The CDR3 consists of 18 residues.

V gene TRBV28 combines with J gene TRBJ1-1; D gene ambiguous. Germline V lookup: CDR1 MDHEN, CDR2 SYDVKM. V was shortened by 8 bases and J by 2 bases, with 9 bases between the two germline ends. The CDR3 spans 12 residues. In nucleotides, the CDR3 is TGTGCCAGCCAGACTGTCAACACTGAAGCTTTCTTT. It translates to CASQTVNTEAFF.

CDR3 protein: CASDRGNTGELFF. The CDR3 coding sequence is TGTGCTAGTGACCGGGGTAACACCGGGGAGCTGTTTTTT. The chain employs TRBV12-5 and TRBJ2-2, with D possibly matching TRBD2 (5 bases). Trimming stripped 7 bases from V and 2 bases from J, with 8 bases between. This CDR3 is 13 amino acids long. Germline CDR1 LGHNT, CDR2 FRNRAP.

The rearrangement joins TRBV6-6 to TRBJ2-7; D is unclear. This CDR3 is built from 11 residues. The V and J ends lost 8 bases and 1 base respectively, with 6 bases between them. Germline CDR1 reads MNHNY; CDR2 reads SVGAGI (reference sequence). This CDR3 reads CASGSSYEQYF. In DNA, the CDR3 is TGTGCCAGCGGCAGTTCCTACGAGCAGTACTTC.

V gene TRBV7-3 combines with J gene TRBJ2-2; the match to TRBD1 covers 9 bases. The CDR3 has 15 residues. Trimming took 5 bases from V and 2 from J; bases not matched to a gene: 3. The germline gives CDR1 SGHTA, CDR2 FQGTGA. CDR3 in amino acids: CASSRDRVNTGELFF. The CDR3 DNA sequence: TGTGCCAGCAGCCGGGACAGGGTAAACACCGGGGAGCTGTTTTTT.

This clone was seen a handful of times. The same CDR3 can be traced to other DNA sequences in this sample. The chain is built from TRBV3-1 (or the pseudogene TRBV3-2) and TRBJ2-5; D possibly corresponds to TRBD2 (6 bases). The CDR3 loop spans 15 amino acids. Germline V gene lookup returns CDR1 LGHDT and CDR2 YNNKEL (reference sequence). The V and J ends lost 0 bases and 1 base respectively, with 9 bases between them. CDR3 residues: CASSQDWRGQETQYF. The CDR3 DNA is TGTGCCAGCAGCCAAGATTGGAGGGGCCAAGAGACCCAGTACTTC.

The chain links TRBV5-1 to TRBJ1-3; possibly TRBD1 for D (6 bases). The CDR3 consists of 15 residues. Between the trimmed V and J ends, which lost 3 bases and 4 bases, there was a span of 14 bases. Germline V gene data show CDR1 as SGHRS and CDR2 as YFSETQ. CDR3 sequence (DNA): TGCGCCAGCAGCTATACCGGGACATCGGGAAACACCATATATTTT. Encoded protein: CASSYTGTSGNTIYF.